One sample yielded the 15 T cell receptor beta chains listed below, sequenced in a study of cytomegalovirus exposure and HLA in healthy donors. With 60 Vbeta and 13 Jbeta primers, the PCR was carried out. Some clones are missing from TCRdb's copy, which holds only in-frame ones; the method was immunoSEQ multiplex PCR. There are roughly 160,000 clones in the sample; about 82% occur only once, and 7% lies in the top ten. The specimen sequenced was PBMCs. These receptors all stem from a woman aged 25-40 years in good health and CMV-seropositive.

This rearrangement joins TRBV30 to TRBJ1-2; D not certain. Trimming took 3 bases from V and 4 from J, leaving 15 bases between them. The CDR3 covers 14 residues. Germline CDR1 reads GTSNPN; CDR2 reads SVGIG (reference sequence). As DNA, the CDR3 is TGTGCCTGGAGGGGGTGGGAGAAGGGCTATGGCTACACCTTC. Its protein product is CAWRGWEKGYGYTF.

The chain recombines TRBV6-6 with TRBJ2-5, with 9 bases that match TRBD1. This CDR3 comprises 14 residues. J lost 7 bases, V lost 3 bases, and 6 bases had no gene match. The V gene's germline CDR1 is MNHNY and CDR2 SVGAGI (reference sequence). The CDR3 nucleotides are TGTGCCAGCAGTTATGAGGGACAGGGCCGGACCCAGTACTTC. Residues: CASSYEGQGRTQYF.

CDR3 nucleotides: TGTGCCACCAGCTACAGACAGGGGGGGGGAGAGACCCAGTACTTC. It specifies CATSYRQGGGETQYF. The rearrangement links TRBV15 to TRBJ2-5, with 9 bases that match TRBD1. This CDR3 has 15 amino acids. CDR1 is LNHNV and CDR2 is YYDKDF in the germline V gene (reference sequence). After removal of 5 bases from V and 4 bases from J, the junction contained 8 bases not matched to a gene. Combining the CDR3 with reference TRBV15 and TRBJ2-5 gives the whole variable domain DAMVIQNPRYQVTQFGKPVTLSCSQTLNHNVMYWYQQKSSQAPKLLFHYYDKDFNNEADTPDNFQSRRPNTSFCFLDIRSPGLGDTAMYLCATSYRQGGGETQYFGPGTRLLVL.

The chain has TRBV29-1 and TRBJ2-7, with 10 bases fitting TRBD1. In germline, CDR1 is SQVTM, CDR2 ANQGSEA. With V trimmed by 6 bases and J by 7 bases, 6 bases remained unmatched. There are 12 residues in the CDR3. The CDR3 is CSVRQGAGEQYF. The CDR3, as DNA: TGCAGCGTCCGACAGGGGGCAGGGGAGCAGTACTTC.

To note about this clone: At the DNA level, this CDR3 is encoded by other sequences in the same sample as well. The V and J genes are TRBV5-6 and TRBJ2-3, with TRBD1 as a possible D gene (6 bases). The CDR3 extends over 13 amino acids. V was trimmed by 5 bases and J by 3 bases, leaving 10 bases between them. CDR1 SGHDT and CDR2 YYEEEE come from the germline V gene. CDR3 protein: CASRDRSTDTQYF. CDR3 bases: TGTGCCAGCAGGGACAGAAGTACAGATACGCAGTATTTT.

The chain is built from TRBV5-5 and TRBJ2-7; unclear D gene. The germline V gene encodes CDR1 SGHKS and CDR2 YYEKEE (reference sequence). V gave up 0 bases and J gave up 3 bases, with 4 bases separating them. The CDR3 consists of 12 residues. The CDR3 sequence: CASSLAVYEQYF. CDR3 nucleotides: TGTGCCAGCAGCTTGGCGGTCTACGAGCAGTACTTC.

This chain links TRBV28 with TRBJ1-6, with TRBD1 matching over 9 bases. Per the germline V gene, CDR1 is MDHEN and CDR2 is SYDVKM. The CDR3 consists of 16 residues. V dropped 3 bases and J dropped 4; count of bases not matched to a gene: 4. CDR3 amino acids: CASSFLGQGYNSPLHF. The CDR3 DNA sequence: TGTGCCAGCAGTTTCCTGGGACAGGGATATAATTCACCCCTCCACTTT.

This clone was counted between two and nine times. The chain combines TRBV5-4 with TRBJ1-1; possible D gene TRBD1, 5 bases. Trimming took 2 bases from V and 5 from J, leaving 13 bases between them. The CDR3 runs to 14 residues. Germline V CDR1 and CDR2: SGHNT, YYREEE (reference sequence). The CDR3 region has the DNA TGTGCCAGCAGCTTTTGGGGCCGAACAACTGAAGCTTTCTTT. Protein product: CASSFWGRTTEAFF.

In its sample, this clone was seen once. The CDR3 coding sequence is TGCGCCAGCAGCCCGGGACAGGTCTTCTCCTATAATTCACCCCTCCACTTT. It encodes CASSPGQVFSYNSPLHF. This sequence joins TRBV5-1 and TRBJ1-6; 8 nucleotides agree with TRBD1. V trimming: 4 bases; J trimming: 0 bases; junction bases outside the gene matches: 6. Per the germline V gene, CDR1 is SGHRS and CDR2 is YFSETQ. There are 17 residues in the CDR3.

This clone was picked up one time. The V gene is TRBV19, the J gene TRBJ2-7; perhaps TRBD2 as D (7 bases). CDR1 and CDR2 from the germline V gene are LNHDA and SQIVND (reference sequence). V was trimmed by 6 bases and J by 4 bases, leaving 22 bases between them. The CDR3 is 16 residues long. This CDR3 reads CASSRGQGISGYEQYF. The CDR3 DNA reads TGTGCCAGTAGCCGGGGGCAGGGGATTAGCGGGTACGAGCAGTACTTC.

The genes are TRBV28 and TRBJ1-5, with 7 bases that match TRBD1. Germline V gene sequence: CDR1 MDHEN, CDR2 SYDVKM. J lost 1 base, V lost 6 bases, and 12 bases had no gene match. CDR3 length: 17 amino acids. The CDR3: CASRTVTGQRSNQPQHF. The CDR3 DNA sequence: TGTGCCAGCAGGACCGTGACGGGACAGAGGAGCAATCAGCCCCAGCATTTT.

The rearrangement joins TRBV4-3 to TRBJ2-7; the D is unclear. The germline gives CDR1 LGHNA, CDR2 YSLEER. CDR3 size: 13 residues. Trimming removed 1 base at V and 3 bases at J, with 7 bases between. Here the CDR3 DNA reads TGCGCCAGCAGCCAAGGCCAGTTCTACGAGCAGTACTTC. It yields the protein CASSQGQFYEQYF.

J is TRBJ1-2 and V is TRBV5-1; the match to TRBD1 covers 10 bases. This CDR3 has 15 amino acids. Germline CDR1 and CDR2: SGHRS and YFSETQ. V lost 1 base and J lost 12; bases outside the gene matches: 12. The CDR3 DNA follows: TGCGCCAGCAGCTTGTTTTTGGGGACAGGGGAATTCAACACCTTC. Protein: CASSLFLGTGEFNTF. The whole variable domain, filled in from reference TRBV5-1 and TRBJ1-2, reads KAGVTQTPRYLIKTRGQQVTLSCSPISGHRSVSWYQQTPGQGLQFLFEYFSETQRNKGNFPGRFSGRQFSNSRSEMNVSTLELGDSALYLCASSLFLGTGEFNTFGSGTRLTVV.

This clone was observed a handful of times. The chain carries TRBV4-3 and TRBJ2-7; no firm D call. The CDR3 extends over 14 amino acids. The ends were cut back, 1 base at V and 2 bases at J, with 9 bases in the middle. Per the germline V gene, CDR1 is LGHNA and CDR2 is YSLEER. The CDR3, as DNA: TGCGCCAGCAGCCAAGGACCGGCGGCCTACGAGCAGTACTTC. Translating it yields CASSQGPAAYEQYF.

This chain links TRBV5-6 with TRBJ1-3, with 8 bases fitting TRBD1. The CDR3 consists of 15 residues. CDR1 and CDR2 (germline): SGHDT, YYEEEE. V shed 2 bases, J shed 4 bases, and the junction held 5 bases outside the gene matches. CDR3 amino acids: CASSFQGALGNTIYF. The CDR3 DNA reads as TGTGCCAGCAGCTTCCAGGGGGCTCTCGGAAACACCATATATTTT.